The 10 T cell receptor beta chains given below trace back to one sample, sequenced in a study of CD8 T cells in Susac syndrome. RNA, at roughly 0.45 to 1 ug, was reverse transcribed with random hexamers. TCRdb re-called the immunoSEQ multiplex PCR reads through MiXCR, storing one row per CDR3 protein. The sample shows some 140,000 distinct CDR3 sequences, around 95% of them seen only once. The material sequenced was CD8+ T cells from PBMCs. The receptors originated from a human donor with Susac syndrome.

The genes are TRBV29-1 and TRBJ1-3; no reliable D call. CDR1 is SQVTM, CDR2 ANQGSEA, per germline. V was trimmed by 3 bases and J by 4 bases, leaving 22 bases between them. This CDR3 spans 17 amino acids. CDR3 sequence reads: CSVEAPDPGGPGNTIYF. CDR3 in DNA: TGCAGCGTTGAGGCCCCGGATCCCGGAGGGCCCGGAAACACCATATATTTT.

The chain links TRBV30 to TRBJ1-2, with 7 bases identical to TRBD1. CDR1 GTSNPN and CDR2 SVGIG come from the germline V gene (reference sequence). V was pared by 2 bases and J by 5 bases, with 8 bases of the junction left unmatched. The CDR3 totals 14 residues. CDR3 in DNA: TGTGCCTGGAGTTCGGACAGGAATCTATATGGCTACACCTTC. It specifies CAWSSDRNLYGYTF.

The J gene is TRBJ2-7, the V gene TRBV7-9, with D perhaps TRBD2 (7 bases). This CDR3 has 16 residues. V lost 5 bases and J lost 4, with 21 bases in between. Germline CDR1 SEHNR, CDR2 FQNEAQ (reference sequence). The CDR3 sequence: CASSPNVGGPSYEQYF. CDR3 nucleotides: TGTGCCAGCAGCCCGAACGTGGGGGGGCCATCGTACGAGCAGTACTTC.

This chain uses TRBV6-1 with TRBJ2-5; TRBD1 aligns across 10 bases. V trimming: 6 bases; J trimming: 1 base; junction bases outside the gene matches: 11. CDR1 and CDR2 from the germline V gene are MNHNS and SASEGT. There are 17 residues in the CDR3. Written as DNA, the CDR3 is TGTGCCAGCAGACCGGGACAGGGGATAGTGGGCCAAGAGACCCAGTACTTC. It yields the protein CASRPGQGIVGQETQYF.

V usage is TRBV29-1 and J usage is TRBJ2-1; 11 bases match TRBD1. With V trimmed by 7 bases and J by 7 bases, 6 bases remained unmatched. Per germline, CDR1 SQVTM and CDR2 ANQGSEA. The length of the CDR3 is 13 residues. The CDR3 region is CSGGQGARNEQFF. The CDR3, as DNA: TGCAGCGGTGGACAGGGGGCGAGGAATGAGCAGTTCTTC.

The J gene is TRBJ2-7, the V gene TRBV10-3, with D uncertain. This CDR3 is 14 amino acids long. The ends were cut back, 2 bases at V and 3 bases at J, with 11 bases in the middle. The germline gives CDR1 ENHRY, CDR2 SYGVKD. The CDR3 sequence: CAISEGPTDYEQYF. DNA of the CDR3: TGTGCCATCAGTGAGGGTCCGACGGACTACGAGCAGTACTTC.

V and J are TRBV27 and TRBJ2-3; D ambiguous. V lost 0 bases, J lost 2 bases, and 9 bases lay in between. From germline, CDR1 is MNHEY and CDR2 SMNVEV (reference sequence). The CDR3 covers 15 residues. The DNA of the CDR3 is TGTGCCAGCAGTTTATCGATAGTAGCCACAGATACGCAGTATTTT. Protein: CASSLSIVATDTQYF.

CDR3 amino acids: CASSQGPGSLNGYTF. CDR3 nucleotide sequence: TGCGCCAGCAGCCAAGGACCGGGATCCCTGAATGGCTACACCTTC. The chain is built from TRBV4-1 and TRBJ1-2, with D unclear. Per the germline V gene, CDR1 is MGHRA and CDR2 is YSYEKL. The CDR3 sequence is 15 residues long. V lost 1 base to trimming and J lost 6 bases, with 15 bases between them.

The chain joins TRBV4-1 to TRBJ1-1; unclear D gene. Germline CDR1 and CDR2: MGHRA and YSYEKL. V was clipped by 4 bases and J by 3 bases, with 18 bases between them. The CDR3 is 16 residues long. The CDR3 sequence: CASSPPAGEKDTEAFF. For the CDR3, the DNA is TGCGCCAGCAGCCCTCCCGCCGGGGAAAAGGACACTGAAGCTTTCTTT.

The rearrangement uses TRBV14 and TRBJ2-1; 7 nucleotides match TRBD2. With V trimmed by 3 bases and J by 6 bases, 2 bases remained unmatched. CDR1 and CDR2 (germline): SGHDN, FVKESK. The CDR3 extends over 13 amino acids. The CDR3 spells CASSHTSANEQFF. The CDR3 nucleotides read TGTGCCAGCAGCCATACTAGCGCCAATGAGCAGTTCTTC.